This record covers a single T cell receptor (beta chain). Its antigen is not identified. The data are from a study of CD8 T cells in Susac syndrome. The study's findings and limits: The study's TCR sequencing and HLA analysis covered a relatively small number of individuals, and the study acknowledged this.

With random hexamers, reverse transcription was performed on roughly 0.45 to 1 ug of RNA. Amplification of TCR beta CDR3 used immunoSEQ multiplex PCR across 54 Vbeta and 13 Jbeta. TCRdb fed the immunoSEQ multiplex PCR reads into MiXCR, producing one record per CDR3 protein. The sample lists almost 450,000 distinct CDR3 sequences; 75% to 90% were seen once. The multiple sclerosis controls were treatment-naive patients, and their relapsing-remitting disease was stable or active. Both CD4+ and CD8+ T cells were negatively isolated, and TEMRA cells underwent FACS enrichment. This clonotype originated in a human donor with multiple sclerosis. The material sequenced was CD8+ T cells from PBMCs.

CDR3 loop: CASSLETQLNTGELFF. The CDR3, as DNA: TGTGCCAGCAGCTTAGAGACTCAATTGAACACCGGGGAGCTGTTTTTT. The V and J genes are TRBV7-9 and TRBJ2-2, with D hard to call. The CDR3 runs 16 residues. V lost 1 base and J 1 base, leaving 10 bases between the germline ends. Germline V gives CDR1 SEHNR, CDR2 FQNEAQ (reference sequence). Full variable domain (rest looked up from reference TRBV7-9 and TRBJ2-2): DTGVSQNPRHKITKRGQNVTFRCDPISEHNRLYWYRQTLGQGPEFLTYFQNEAQLEKSRLLSDRFSAERPKGSFSTLEIQRTEQGDSAMYLCASSLETQLNTGELFFGEGSRLTVL.